The subject of this entry is one T cell receptor beta chain. Its antigen is as yet unknown. This PCR relied on a set of 60 Vbeta primers and 13 Jbeta primers. Using immunoSEQ multiplex PCR, the repertoire was profiled, and TCRdb retains in-frame clones only, with some absent. The table includes 49,000 or so clones, around 81% detected once. The data derive from a study of cytomegalovirus exposure and HLA in healthy donors. Regarding the study as a whole: It was shown in a later analysis that HLA-associated TCR beta chains were more clonally expanded than other, equally common chains. Specificity of three CMV-associated chains for CMV antigens was verified in vitro.

The donors (healthy individuals) were bone marrow donors. There were likely unrecorded immune exposures, though donors were nominally healthy when sampled. The material sequenced was PBMCs. This TCR derives from a boy aged 10-17 years in good health and CMV-seropositive.

CDR3 in amino acids: CATSRDSGGHNEQFF. DNA of the CDR3: TGTGCCACCAGCAGAGATTCGGGAGGACACAATGAGCAGTTCTTC. The J gene is TRBJ2-1, the V gene TRBV15; 7 positions agree with TRBD2. Trimming removed 0 bases from V and 5 bases from J; junction bases left unmatched: 4. Germline CDR1 is LNHNV and CDR2 is YYDKDF (reference sequence). The CDR3 has 15 residues.